The 32 T cell receptor beta chains listed next were all sequenced from one sample in a study of blood T cell repertoires in COVID-19. The data were produced by immunoSEQ multiplex PCR, yet TCRdb's version contains in-frame clones alone and is incomplete. The table lists roughly 120,000 clones, 92% of them singletons. The specimen was peripheral blood. The receptors shown here come from a man aged 45-60 years with COVID-19, enrolled during active disease.

V gene TRBV11-3 combines with J gene TRBJ2-7, with a tentative D call TRBD2 (5 bases). V dropped 5 bases and J dropped 0 bases, with 14 bases sitting between them. Looked up from germline, CDR1 is SGHNT and CDR2 is YENEEA. The CDR3 extends over 15 amino acids. CDR3: CASSPARVSSYEQYV. CDR3 nucleotides: TGTGCCAGCAGCCCAGCGAGGGTCAGCTCCTACGAGCAGTACGTC.

The V and J genes are TRBV3-1 (or the pseudogene TRBV3-2) and TRBJ2-7, with 10 nucleotides matching TRBD2. The CDR3 has 16 amino acids. Germline V gene sequence: CDR1 LGHDT, CDR2 YNNKEL (reference sequence). The junction had 6 bases not matched to a gene; V was cut back by 1 base and J by 3 bases. This chain's CDR3 is CASSQGWLAGVYEQYF. DNA of the CDR3: TGTGCCAGCAGCCAAGGTTGGCTAGCGGGAGTCTACGAGCAGTACTTC.

J is TRBJ2-7 and V is TRBV10-3; TRBD2 agrees at 7 bases. CDR1 is ENHRY, CDR2 SYGVKD, per germline. The CDR3 has 14 amino acids. The ends lost 3 bases at V and 1 base at J; junction bases unmatched: 3. CDR3 protein: CAISDAGDSYEQYV. The CDR3 DNA follows: TGTGCCATCAGTGACGCGGGGGATTCCTACGAGCAGTACGTC.

The chain combines TRBV30 with TRBJ1-1, with D possibly TRBD1 on 5 matching bases. The V gene's germline CDR1 is GTSNPN and CDR2 SVGIG (reference sequence). Deletions cut 2 bases from V and 11 bases from J, with 21 bases between. CDR3 length: 14 residues. This CDR3 is CAWSHARTGLRAFF. The CDR3 nucleotides read TGTGCCTGGAGTCACGCCCGAACAGGATTGAGGGCTTTCTTT. The whole variable domain, remainder taken from reference TRBV30 and TRBJ1-1, is SQTIHQWPATLVQPVGSPLSLECTVEGTSNPNLYWYRQAAGRGLQLLFYSVGIGQISSEVPQNLSASRPQDRQFILSSKKLLLSDSGFYLCAWSHARTGLRAFFGQGTRLTVV.

The chain recombines TRBV7-8 with TRBJ1-2; D not certain. The ends were cut back, 1 base at V and 10 bases at J, with 13 bases in the middle. Germline-derived CDR1 and CDR2 are SGHVS and FQNEAQ. The CDR3 extends over 13 amino acids. The chain's CDR3 is CASSLEGAMAYTF. The CDR3 bases are TGTGCCAGCAGCTTAGAAGGAGCTATGGCCTACACCTTC.

The rearrangement uses TRBV19 and TRBJ2-5; D remains unclear. The length of the CDR3 is 12 residues. Germline V gene lookup returns CDR1 LNHDA and CDR2 SQIVND (reference sequence). The V end was cut by 1 base, the J end by 4 bases, with 4 bases between. CDR3 nucleotide sequence: TGTGCCAGTAGTATAGGGGCAGAGACCCAGTACTTC. It translates to CASSIGAETQYF.

As DNA, the CDR3 is TGTGCCAGTAGTGTCTCCGGGACAGGGGGCAAGACTGAAGCTTTCTTT. Its protein is CASSVSGTGGKTEAFF. The chain employs TRBV19 and TRBJ1-1, with 12 bases fitting TRBD1. V was clipped by 5 bases and J by 5 bases; unmatched bases: 9. The CDR3 runs to 16 residues. Germline lookup yields CDR1 LNHDA and CDR2 SQIVND (reference sequence).

The rearrangement uses TRBV21-1 and TRBJ2-5; the D segment call TRBD1 is taken from the table without a DNA check. TRBV21-1 constitutes a pseudogene. The CDR3 contains 14 residues. CDR3 bases: TGTGCCAGCAGCAAAGGAGGGGGAGAAGAGACCCAGTACTTC. As protein: CASSKGGGEETQYF.

The rearrangement links TRBV2 to TRBJ2-5, with 11 bases lining up with TRBD2. J was trimmed by 1 base and V by 4 bases; bases with no gene match: 5. From germline, CDR1 is SNHLY and CDR2 FYNNEI. The CDR3 has 16 residues. DNA of the CDR3: TGTGCCAGCAGTGCCCAAGGGACTAGCGGCCAAGAGACCCAGTACTTC. Its translation is CASSAQGTSGQETQYF.

The V and J genes are TRBV14 and TRBJ2-1, with D tentatively TRBD1 (6 bases). V dropped 0 bases and J dropped 4 bases, with 13 bases sitting between them. Germline assignment: CDR1 SGHDN and CDR2 FVKESK. CDR3 length equals 16 residues. The CDR3 sequence is CASSQEGGATYNEQFF. In DNA, the CDR3 is TGTGCCAGCAGCCAAGAAGGGGGAGCGACTTACAATGAGCAGTTCTTC.

This clone is a singleton in its sample. V gene TRBV7-2 combines with J gene TRBJ2-7; 7 bases are a match to TRBD1. The CDR3 covers 16 residues. The J segment lost 1 base and the V segment lost 2 bases, leaving 8 bases of the junction unmatched. Germline V gene data show CDR1 as SGHTA and CDR2 as FQGNSA. CDR3 protein: CASSLFPGGRSYEQYV. For the CDR3, the DNA is TGTGCCAGCAGCTTATTCCCAGGGGGAAGATCCTACGAGCAGTACGTC.

The chain carries TRBV6-6 and TRBJ2-7; D ambiguous. CDR1 MNHNY and CDR2 SVGAGI come from the germline V gene (reference sequence). CDR3 length equals 16 residues. V lost 4 bases and J lost 0, with 16 bases in between. The chain's CDR3 is CASSSPETRSSYEQYF. The CDR3 DNA is TGTGCCAGCAGTTCGCCCGAAACCCGTAGCTCCTACGAGCAGTACTTC.

The gene calls are TRBV30 and TRBJ2-5; no definite D call. Trimming cost V 3 bases and J 1 base, with 6 bases left between them. Germline V gives CDR1 GTSNPN, CDR2 SVGIG (reference sequence). The CDR3 covers 12 residues. Written as DNA, the CDR3 is TGTGCCTGGAGCCAGTTCCAAGAGACCCAGTACTTC. It is translated as CAWSQFQETQYF.

The chain couples TRBV6-5 to TRBJ2-7, with D tentatively TRBD2 (6 bases). The CDR3 sequence is 12 residues long. Per germline, CDR1 MNHEY and CDR2 SVGAGI. The germline V and J ends were trimmed by 6 bases and 6 bases, with 12 bases remaining between them. DNA of the CDR3: TGTGCCAGCAGGCACGGGCGGGGCGAGCAGTACTTC. Its protein is CASRHGRGEQYF.

There are a few counts of this clone. The chain joins TRBV11-2 to TRBJ2-5, with 11 bases matching TRBD1. V shed 0 bases and J 5 bases; nucleotides not matched to a gene: 5. This CDR3 contains 16 residues. CDR1 and CDR2 (germline): SGHAT, FQNNGV. The CDR3 is CASSLDRGQGAETQYF. In nucleotides, the CDR3 is TGTGCCAGCAGCTTAGATCGAGGACAGGGGGCTGAGACCCAGTACTTC.

The gene calls are TRBV7-8 and TRBJ2-7; perhaps TRBD2 as D (6 bases). Between the trimmed V and J ends, which lost 5 bases and 3 bases, there was a span of 17 bases. The CDR3 spans 15 residues. Germline loops: CDR1 SGHVS, CDR2 FQNEAQ. The DNA for the CDR3 is TGTGCCAGCAGCCAAGGGGACTTCCAGCGCTACGAGCAGTACGTC. It is translated as CASSQGDFQRYEQYV.

The chain is built from TRBV14 and TRBJ2-1; 12 bases are a match to TRBD2. The trim removed 4 bases at V and 2 bases at J, leaving 3 bases unmatched. CDR1 SGHDN and CDR2 FVKESK come from the germline V gene. The CDR3 covers 16 residues. DNA of the CDR3: TGTGCCAGCAGCCCCCTAGCGGGAGGGCCCTACAATGAGCAGTTCTTC. This gives the protein CASSPLAGGPYNEQFF.

The genes are TRBV19 and TRBJ2-5, with D possibly TRBD2 on 6 matching bases. CDR1 and CDR2 (germline): LNHDA, SQIVND (reference sequence). This CDR3 spans 15 amino acids. The V and J ends lost 6 bases and 4 bases respectively, with 18 bases between them. CDR3 loop: CASRALGGARETQYF. CDR3 bases: TGTGCCAGTAGAGCCCTTGGAGGGGCGCGAGAGACCCAGTACTTC.

The rearrangement links TRBV11-1 to TRBJ2-2; D may be TRBD2 (6 bases). The CDR3 covers 14 residues. Germline values: CDR1 SGHAT, CDR2 FQDESV (reference sequence). V shed 1 base and J shed 6 bases, with 9 bases lying between them. The CDR3 sequence: CASSLGGVAGELFF. As DNA, the CDR3 is TGTGCCAGCAGCTTAGGGGGGGTTGCCGGGGAGCTGTTTTTT.

The chain uses TRBV27 and TRBJ1-1, with D possibly matching TRBD1 (6 bases). Trimming shortened V by 5 bases and J by 3 bases, and 13 bases separated the two germline ends. This CDR3 is built from 14 residues. Germline V gives CDR1 MNHEY, CDR2 SMNVEV (reference sequence). CDR3 protein: CASSALTGYTEAFF. The CDR3 DNA reads TGTGCCAGCAGTGCCCTGACAGGATACACTGAAGCTTTCTTT.

The chain employs TRBV11-3 and TRBJ2-1; 13 bases map to TRBD2. V lost 1 base, J lost 7 bases, and 1 base stayed unmatched. This CDR3 has 15 residues. In germline, CDR1 is SGHNT, CDR2 YENEEA. The CDR3 DNA is TGTGCCAGCAGCTTAGGGACTAGCGGGAGAAATGAGCAGTTCTTC. Amino acids: CASSLGTSGRNEQFF.

The J gene is TRBJ2-5, the V gene TRBV6-2 or TRBV6-3, with 10 bases aligning to TRBD2. The CDR3 consists of 17 residues. Germline loops: CDR1 MNHEY, CDR2 SVGEGT. With V trimmed by 0 bases and J by 2 bases, 6 bases remained unmatched. The CDR3 loop reads CASSYSGTSAQQETQYF. The CDR3 DNA follows: TGTGCCAGCAGTTACTCGGGGACTAGCGCACAACAAGAGACCCAGTACTTC.

CDR3 residues: CASSLGAIDGYTF. The CDR3 DNA reads as TGTGCCAGCAGCCTGGGAGCGATTGATGGCTACACCTTC. The chain carries TRBV5-5 and TRBJ1-2; the D is unclear. The CDR3 spans 13 residues. Germline CDR1 and CDR2: SGHKS and YYEKEE (reference sequence). V was trimmed by 4 bases and J by 6 bases, leaving 13 bases between them.

The CDR3 region is CASRSGGNEKLFF. The DNA for the CDR3 is TGTGCCAGCAGATCCGGGGGAAATGAAAAACTGTTTTTT. The rearrangement links TRBV6-5 to TRBJ1-4; D perhaps matches TRBD1 (5 bases). Between the trimmed V and J ends, which lost 6 bases and 5 bases, there was a span of 10 bases. The CDR3 has 13 amino acids. CDR1 MNHEY and CDR2 SVGAGI come from the germline V gene.

The chain links TRBV19 to TRBJ2-1; 9 bases are a match to TRBD2. Germline values: CDR1 LNHDA, CDR2 SQIVND (reference sequence). The CDR3 runs 15 residues. V gave up 4 bases and J gave up 2 bases; unmatched junction bases: 3. Here the CDR3 reads CASSTPSGTYNEQFF. The CDR3 DNA is TGTGCCAGTAGTACTCCTAGCGGGACCTACAATGAGCAGTTCTTC.

This clone has just one count. The chain uses TRBV7-9 and TRBJ2-1; 8 bases are shared with TRBD2. The V gene end was trimmed by 1 base and the J gene end by 5 bases; junction bases not matched to a gene: 4. The CDR3 sequence is 15 residues long. CDR1 is SEHNR and CDR2 is FQNEAQ in the germline V gene (reference sequence). DNA of the CDR3: TGTGCCAGCAGCTTAGTTAGCGGGACACACAATGAGCAGTTCTTC. Translating gives CASSLVSGTHNEQFF.

This rearrangement joins TRBV6-5 to TRBJ2-7, with D uncertain. Per germline, CDR1 MNHEY and CDR2 SVGAGI. V dropped 8 bases and J dropped 0 bases, with 11 bases sitting between them. CDR3 length: 13 residues. The CDR3 bases are TGTGCCAGCGGGCGAACCGCCTCCTACGAGCAGTACGTC. Residues: CASGRTASYEQYV.

This sequence joins TRBV11-2 and TRBJ2-3; 8 positions match TRBD2. CDR3 length: 15 amino acids. After removal of 5 bases from V and 2 bases from J, the junction contained 6 bases not matched to a gene. Per germline, CDR1 SGHAT and CDR2 FQNNGV. As DNA, the CDR3 is TGTGCCAGCAGCCCCCACGGGGGGGTCACAGATACGCAGTATTTT. Translated, it gives CASSPHGGVTDTQYF. Using reference TRBV11-2 and TRBJ2-3 for the parts outside the CDR3, the full variable domain is EAGVAQSPRYKIIEKRQSVAFWCNPISGHATLYWYQQILGQGPKLLIQFQNNGVVDDSQLPKDRFSAERLKGVDSTLKIQPAKLEDSAVYLCASSPHGGVTDTQYFGPGTRLTVL.

The V gene is TRBV12-3 or TRBV12-4, the J gene TRBJ2-3; TRBD2 matches at 11 bases. The CDR3 has 13 residues. The V segment lost 6 bases and the J segment 4 bases; nucleotides outside the gene matches: 0. The DNA of the CDR3 is TGTGCCAGCAGACTAGCGGGAGCAGATACGCAGTATTTT. It specifies CASRLAGADTQYF.

This chain joins TRBV11-2 and TRBJ2-1; possible D gene TRBD2, 6 bases. Germline V CDR1 and CDR2: SGHAT, FQNNGV. Trimming left V 5 bases short and J 3 bases short, with 17 bases between. This CDR3 comprises 16 residues. The CDR3 sequence: CASSPPLVAVYNEQFF. The CDR3 bases are TGTGCCAGCAGCCCCCCCCTTGTAGCGGTCTACAATGAGCAGTTCTTC. The full variable domain, completed using reference TRBV11-2 and TRBJ2-1, is EAGVAQSPRYKIIEKRQSVAFWCNPISGHATLYWYQQILGQGPKLLIQFQNNGVVDDSQLPKDRFSAERLKGVDSTLKIQPAKLEDSAVYLCASSPPLVAVYNEQFFGPGTRLTVL.

The chain employs TRBV7-9 and TRBJ2-5, with a tentative D call TRBD1 (6 bases). Germline CDR1 SEHNR, CDR2 FQNEAQ (reference sequence). Trimming removed 5 bases from V and 2 bases from J, with 18 bases in between. This CDR3 has 16 amino acids. The CDR3 is CASSLGSGTPQETQYF. CDR3 nucleotides: TGTGCCAGCAGCCTAGGGTCAGGGACACCTCAAGAGACCCAGTACTTC.

This rearrangement joins TRBV10-3 to TRBJ1-6; TRBD1 aligns across 8 bases. Germline V lookup: CDR1 ENHRY, CDR2 SYGVKD. The length of the CDR3 is 15 residues. The V and J ends lost 5 bases and 10 bases, in that order; junction bases with no gene match: 10. The CDR3 nucleotides read TGTGCCATCAGTCTTGGACAGGGAAACGAATCACCCCTCCACTTT. It yields the protein CAISLGQGNESPLHF.